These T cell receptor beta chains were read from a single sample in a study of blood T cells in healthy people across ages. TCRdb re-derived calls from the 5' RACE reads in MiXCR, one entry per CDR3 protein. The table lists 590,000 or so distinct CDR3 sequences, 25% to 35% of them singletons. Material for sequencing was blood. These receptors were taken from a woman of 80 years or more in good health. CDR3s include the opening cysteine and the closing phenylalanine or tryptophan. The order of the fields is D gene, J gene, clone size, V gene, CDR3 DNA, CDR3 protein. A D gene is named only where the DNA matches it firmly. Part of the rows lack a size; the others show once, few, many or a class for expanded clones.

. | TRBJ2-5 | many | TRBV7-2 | TGTGCCAGCAGCGTACCCTCGCGGGGGACCCAGTACTTC | CASSVPSRGTQYF
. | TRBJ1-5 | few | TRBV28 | TGTGCCAGCAGTTTCCGGAAGGGTTCAGGGCAGCCCCAGCATTTT | CASSFRKGSGQPQHF
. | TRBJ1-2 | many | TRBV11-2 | TGTGCCAGCAGCCTAGACTCGGGGGTGCCCTATGGCTACACCTTC | CASSLDSGVPYGYTF
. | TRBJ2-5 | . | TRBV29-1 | TGCAGCGTTGGTGCCAGCTTATCAGGGGAGACCCAGTACTTC | CSVGASLSGETQYF
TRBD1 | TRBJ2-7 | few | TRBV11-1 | TGTGCCAGCAGCTTAGTTGGGACAGCCTCCTACGAGCAGTACTTC | CASSLVGTASYEQYF
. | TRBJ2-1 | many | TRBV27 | TGTGCCAGCAGTTCCTCCGTGCAGGAGGCCTACAATGAGCAGTTCTTC | CASSSSVQEAYNEQFF
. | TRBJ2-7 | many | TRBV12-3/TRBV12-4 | TGTGCCAGCAGTTTGATGGGAGGGGGTTACGAGCAGTACTTC | CASSLMGGGYEQYF
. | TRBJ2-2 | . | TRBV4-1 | TGCGCCAGCAGCCAACGGGAGAACACCGGGGAGCTGTTTTTT | CASSQRENTGELFF
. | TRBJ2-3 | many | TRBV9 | TGTGCCAGCAATAAAGCGGACACAGATACGCAGTATTTT | CASNKADTDTQYF
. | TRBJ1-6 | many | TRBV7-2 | TGTGCCAGCAGACTCGGAGTTGGGGCACCCCTCCACTTT | CASRLGVGAPLHF
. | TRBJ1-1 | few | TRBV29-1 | TGCAGCGTAGGGACGGATGAAGCTTTCTTT | CSVGTDEAFF
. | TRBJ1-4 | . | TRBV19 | TGTGCCAGTAGTATTGGCGACAGAGCGAATGAAAAACTGTTTTTT | CASSIGDRANEKLFF
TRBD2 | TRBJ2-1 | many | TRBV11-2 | TGTGCCAGCAGCATAGGTCCCAGCGGGGGGGCCCGGAATGAGCAGTTCTTC | CASSIGPSGGARNEQFF
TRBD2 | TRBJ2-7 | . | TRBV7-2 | TGTGCCAGCAGCCGGAGCGGGGGGGTTGTCTCCTACGAGCAGTACTTC | CASSRSGGVVSYEQYF
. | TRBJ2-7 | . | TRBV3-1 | TGTACCAGCAGCCGAGGGAGGGGGCTAGGGAATGAGCAGTACTTC | CTSSRGRGLGNEQYF
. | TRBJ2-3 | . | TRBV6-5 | TGTGCCAGCAGTCCCGCCCCCCCCCCGCAGTATTTT | CASSPAPPPQYF
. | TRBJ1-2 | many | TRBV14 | TGTGCCAGCAGCCAAGTACGACGTGCTGGCTACACCTTC | CASSQVRRAGYTF
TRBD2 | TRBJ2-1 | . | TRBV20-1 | TGCAGTGCCATCGGACTAGCGGGAGCCGGTGGGCAGTTCTTC | CSAIGLAGAGGQFF
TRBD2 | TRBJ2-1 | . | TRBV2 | TGTGCCAGCAGTGGGACTAGCGGGAGCCTTAATGAGCAGTTCTTC | CASSGTSGSLNEQFF
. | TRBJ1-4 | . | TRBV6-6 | TGTGCCAGCACCAAAGGGAGGACTAATGAAAAACTGTTTTTT | CASTKGRTNEKLFF
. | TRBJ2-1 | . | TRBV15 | TGTGCCACCAGCAGGGGAGACAGGACCAATACAATGAGGCAGTTCTTC | CATSRGDRTNTMRQFF
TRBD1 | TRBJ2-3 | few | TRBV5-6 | TGTGCCAGCAGCCAGGACAGGGGAAATACGCAGTATTTT | CASSQDRGNTQYF
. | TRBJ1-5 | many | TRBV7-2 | TGTGCCAGCAGCTTTGTGGAGGACCAGCCCCAGCATTTT | CASSFVEDQPQHF
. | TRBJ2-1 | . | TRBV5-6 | TGTGCCAGCAGCTTGGCTAGCAGCGACTACAATGAGCAGTTCTTC | CASSLASSDYNEQFF
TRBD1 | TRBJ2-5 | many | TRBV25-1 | TGTGCCAGCAGTGACCCGGACAGGGGGCGGGAGACCCAGTACTTC | CASSDPDRGRETQYF
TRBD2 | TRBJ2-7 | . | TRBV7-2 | TGTGCCAGCAGCCCCCGGTCCCCTAGCGGCACGGTGCAGTACTTC | CASSPRSPSGTVQYF
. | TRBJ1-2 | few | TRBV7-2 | TGTGCCAGCAGCTTAGTACGGGGGGGCGATGGCTACACCTTC | CASSLVRGGDGYTF
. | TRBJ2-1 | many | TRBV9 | TGTGCCAGCAGCGTAGGTAGCTACAATGAGCAGTTCTTC | CASSVGSYNEQFF
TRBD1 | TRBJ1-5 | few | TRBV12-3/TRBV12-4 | TGTGCCAGCGCCCCGACAGGGAGAGGTCAGCCCCAGCATTTT | CASAPTGRGQPQHF
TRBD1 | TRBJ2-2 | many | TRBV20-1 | TGCAGTGCTAGAGACCAGACAGGGGTTACCGGGGAGCTGTTTTTT | CSARDQTGVTGELFF
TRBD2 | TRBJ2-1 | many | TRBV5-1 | TGCGCCAGCAGCTTGGGTCGGCTAGCGGGGGTCATAGATGAGCAGTTCTTC | CASSLGRLAGVIDEQFF
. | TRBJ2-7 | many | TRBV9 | TGTGCCAGCAGCGTAGGAGAGGGGCGTAGGTACGAGCAGTACTTC | CASSVGEGRRYEQYF
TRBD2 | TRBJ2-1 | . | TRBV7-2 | TGTGCCAGCAGCGCCTTTAGCGGGGGGGCCTACAATGAGCAGTTCTTC | CASSAFSGGAYNEQFF
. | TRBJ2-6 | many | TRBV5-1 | TGCGCCAGCAGACACGGACCTGAGAGGCCCCTGACTTTC | CASRHGPERPLTF
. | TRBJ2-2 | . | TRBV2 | TGTGCCAGCACATCGTCCAGAGTCGACACCGGGGAGCTGTTTTTT | CASTSSRVDTGELFF
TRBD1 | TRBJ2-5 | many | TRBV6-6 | TGTGCCACGATGCGGGACAGGTACCAAGAGACCCAGTACTTC | CATMRDRYQETQYF
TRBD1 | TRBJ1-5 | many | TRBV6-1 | TGTGCCTCTCGGGCAGGGACAGGGTCGGGATATAGCAATCAGCCCCAGCATTTT | CASRAGTGSGYSNQPQHF
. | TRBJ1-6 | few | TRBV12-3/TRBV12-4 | TGTGCCAGCAGTTTAGCCAAAGGGGGACGTACGAATTCACCCCTCCACTTT | CASSLAKGGRTNSPLHF
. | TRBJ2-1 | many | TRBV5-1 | TGCGCCAGCAGCTTGGCCGCCTTCGGGCGTGATGAGCAGTTCTTC | CASSLAAFGRDEQFF
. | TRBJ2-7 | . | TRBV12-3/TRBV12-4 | TGTGCCAGCAGCCCTTTCGGGACTCCAACATTCTACGAGCAGTACTTC | CASSPFGTPTFYEQYF
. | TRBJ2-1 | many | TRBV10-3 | TGTGCCATCAGTGAAAGGCAGGGGACCCCATTCAATGAGCAGTTCTTC | CAISERQGTPFNEQFF
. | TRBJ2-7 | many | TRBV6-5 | TGTGCCAGCAGCGCGGCGCGGGGTTTCTCCTACGAGCAGTACTTC | CASSAARGFSYEQYF
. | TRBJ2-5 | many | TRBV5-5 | TGTGCCAGCAGCTTGGGGTTCGCGGGACCGGAGACCCAGTACTTC | CASSLGFAGPETQYF
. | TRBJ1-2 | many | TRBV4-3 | TGCGCCAGCAGCCAGGGACAAACTCGCAACTATGGCTACACCTTC | CASSQGQTRNYGYTF